Below are 2 T cell receptor beta chains sequenced from a single sample in a study of blood T cell repertoires in COVID-19. Produced via immunoSEQ multiplex PCR; TCRdb's table is partial and in-frame only. The sample contains 150,000 or so clones, approximately 79% of which appear only once. Material: peripheral blood. The receptors come from a woman between 40 and 55 years old with COVID-19, enrolled during active disease.

The chain carries TRBV6-1 and TRBJ2-4, with D possibly TRBD2 on 6 matching bases. Germline V gene lookup returns CDR1 MNHNS and CDR2 SASEGT. The V end lost 3 bases, the J end lost 9 bases, and 12 bases lay between the germline ends. CDR3 length equals 13 residues. The CDR3, as DNA: TGTGCCAGCAGTGACGGGGGATTAAGCATTCAGTACTTC. Its protein product is CASSDGGLSIQYF.

The DNA for the CDR3 is TGTGCCAGTAGTCGACAGGGGACCTACACTGAAGCTTTCTTT. Its protein product is CASSRQGTYTEAFF. V usage is TRBV19 and J usage is TRBJ1-1; 8 bases are a match to TRBD1. V lost 5 bases, J lost 3 bases, and 5 bases stayed unmatched. Germline assignment: CDR1 LNHDA and CDR2 SQIVND (reference sequence). The CDR3 has 14 amino acids.